This T cell receptor (beta chain) was obtained from a study of shared clonotypes between healthy human individuals. In the case of this clone: What it binds is unknown.

CDR3 length: 18 residues. V lost 3 bases to trimming and J lost 4 bases; unmatched junction nucleotides: 16. Germline assignment: CDR1 SGHRS and CDR2 YFSETQ. Study observations and caveats: In four donors, around 5% of naive CD4 clonotypes appeared in common. Richness estimates generally favored naive over memory subsets.

The protocol was immunoSEQ multiplex PCR, while the TCRdb copy is restricted to in-frame clones and leaves out a portion. The data show fewer than 850,000 clones, less than 95% seen once. This clonotype was sampled from a man between 18 and 35 years old in good health. Some clones in this sample may be carry-over from other donors' samples. Input material: memory CD8+ T cells from PBMCs. This sample's subset: CD45RO+ cells pooled with CCR7-negative TemRA cells. The chain carries TRBV5-1 and TRBJ2-1; 7 bases map to TRBD2. CDR3 loop: CASSYGGSGGSAYNEQFF. The CDR3 nucleotides are TGCGCCAGCAGCTATGGTGGATCTGGCGGGAGCGCTTACAATGAGCAGTTCTTC.